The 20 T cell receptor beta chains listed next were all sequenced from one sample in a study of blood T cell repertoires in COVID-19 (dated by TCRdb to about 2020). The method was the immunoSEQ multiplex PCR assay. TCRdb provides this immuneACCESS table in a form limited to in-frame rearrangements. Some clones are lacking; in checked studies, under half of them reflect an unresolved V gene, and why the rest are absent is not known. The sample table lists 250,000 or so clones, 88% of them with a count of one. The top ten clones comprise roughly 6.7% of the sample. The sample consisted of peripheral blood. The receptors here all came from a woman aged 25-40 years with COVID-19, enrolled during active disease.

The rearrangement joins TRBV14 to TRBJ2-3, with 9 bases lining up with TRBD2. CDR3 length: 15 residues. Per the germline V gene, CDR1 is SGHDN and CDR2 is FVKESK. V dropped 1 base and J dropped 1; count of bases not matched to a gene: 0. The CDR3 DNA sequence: TGTGCCAGCAGCCAAGGGACTAGCGGCACAGATACGCAGTATTTT. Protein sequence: CASSQGTSGTDTQYF.

Here the CDR3 DNA reads TGTGCCAGCAGTTACCCGAGGCAGGGGGCAGATGAGCAGTTCTTC. Translation: CASSYPRQGADEQFF. The chain is built from TRBV6-6 and TRBJ2-1; 8 bases are shared with TRBD1. The CDR3 totals 15 residues. Germline loops: CDR1 MNHNY, CDR2 SVGAGI (reference sequence). V shed 2 bases and J 8 bases; nucleotides not matched to a gene: 8.

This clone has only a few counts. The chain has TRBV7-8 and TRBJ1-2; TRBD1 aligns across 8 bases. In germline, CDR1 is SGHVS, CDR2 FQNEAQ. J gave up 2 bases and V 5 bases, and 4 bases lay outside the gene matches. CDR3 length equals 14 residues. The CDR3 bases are TGTGCCAGCAGCCTCAGACAGGGGAACTATGGCTACACCTTC. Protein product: CASSLRQGNYGYTF.

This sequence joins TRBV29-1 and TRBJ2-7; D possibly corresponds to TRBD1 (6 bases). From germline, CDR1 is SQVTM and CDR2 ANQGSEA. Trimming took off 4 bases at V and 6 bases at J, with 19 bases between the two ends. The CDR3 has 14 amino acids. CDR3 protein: CSVVFLQGVAEQYF. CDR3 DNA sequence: TGCAGCGTTGTGTTTTTACAGGGAGTTGCCGAGCAGTACTTC.

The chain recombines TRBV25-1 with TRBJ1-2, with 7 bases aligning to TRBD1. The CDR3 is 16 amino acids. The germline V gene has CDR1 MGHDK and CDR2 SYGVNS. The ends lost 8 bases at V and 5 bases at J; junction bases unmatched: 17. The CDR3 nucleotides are TGTGCCAGCTCCACCATTTTCGACAGGGAAGGATATGGCTACACCTTC. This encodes CASSTIFDREGYGYTF.

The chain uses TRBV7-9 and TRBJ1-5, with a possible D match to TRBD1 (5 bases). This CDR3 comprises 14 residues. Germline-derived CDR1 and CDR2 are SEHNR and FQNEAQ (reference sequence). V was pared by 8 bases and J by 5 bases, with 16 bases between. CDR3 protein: CASGGGGWDQPQHF. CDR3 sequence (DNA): TGTGCCAGCGGGGGGGGAGGATGGGATCAGCCCCAGCATTTT.

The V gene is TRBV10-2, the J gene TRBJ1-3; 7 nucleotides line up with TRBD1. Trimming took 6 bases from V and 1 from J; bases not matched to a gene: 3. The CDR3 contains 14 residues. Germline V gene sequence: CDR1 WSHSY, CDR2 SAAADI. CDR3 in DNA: TGCGCCAGCAGGGAGACAGGGTCTGGAAACACCATATATTTT. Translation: CASRETGSGNTIYF.

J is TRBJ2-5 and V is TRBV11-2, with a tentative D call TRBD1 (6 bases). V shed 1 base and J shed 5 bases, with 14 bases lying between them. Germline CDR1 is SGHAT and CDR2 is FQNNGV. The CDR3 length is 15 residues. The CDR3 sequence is CASSLGTVARETQYF. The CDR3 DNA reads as TGTGCCAGCAGCTTAGGGACAGTGGCTCGGGAGACCCAGTACTTC. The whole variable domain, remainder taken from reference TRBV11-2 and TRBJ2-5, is EAGVAQSPRYKIIEKRQSVAFWCNPISGHATLYWYQQILGQGPKLLIQFQNNGVVDDSQLPKDRFSAERLKGVDSTLKIQPAKLEDSAVYLCASSLGTVARETQYFGPGTRLLVL.

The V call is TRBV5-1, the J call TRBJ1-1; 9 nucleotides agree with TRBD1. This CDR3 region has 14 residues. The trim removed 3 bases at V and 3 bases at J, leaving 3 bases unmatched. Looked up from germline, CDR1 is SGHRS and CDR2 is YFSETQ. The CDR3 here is CASSWDRVDTEAFF. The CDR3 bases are TGCGCCAGCAGCTGGGACAGGGTTGACACTGAAGCTTTCTTT.

The CDR3: CASSSTGFYGYTF. The CDR3 DNA sequence: TGTGCCAGCAGCTCCACAGGGTTCTATGGCTACACCTTC. The chain uses TRBV7-2 and TRBJ1-2; D might be TRBD1 (6 bases). With 4 bases removed from V and 4 bases from J, the gap between germline ends came to 10 bases. The CDR3 runs 13 residues. CDR1 is SGHTA and CDR2 is FQGNSA in the germline V gene.

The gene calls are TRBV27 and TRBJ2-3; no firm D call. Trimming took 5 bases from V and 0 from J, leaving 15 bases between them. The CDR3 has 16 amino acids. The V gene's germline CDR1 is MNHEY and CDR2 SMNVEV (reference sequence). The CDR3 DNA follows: TGTGCCAGCAGTCCAGCCTACGGGTGGAGCACAGATACGCAGTATTTT. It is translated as CASSPAYGWSTDTQYF.

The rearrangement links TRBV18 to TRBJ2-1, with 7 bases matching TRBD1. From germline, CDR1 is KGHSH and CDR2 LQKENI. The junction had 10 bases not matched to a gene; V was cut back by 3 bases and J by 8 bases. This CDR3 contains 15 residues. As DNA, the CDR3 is TGTGCCAGCTCACCTCGACAGGGTTCCGCGGATGAGCAGTTCTTC. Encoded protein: CASSPRQGSADEQFF.

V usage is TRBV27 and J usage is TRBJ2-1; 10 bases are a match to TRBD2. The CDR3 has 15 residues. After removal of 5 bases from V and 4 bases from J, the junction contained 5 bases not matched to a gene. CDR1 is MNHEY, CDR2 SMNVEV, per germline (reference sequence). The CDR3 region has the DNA TGTGCCAGCAGTACACTAGCGGGGCTATACAATGAGCAGTTCTTC. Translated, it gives CASSTLAGLYNEQFF.

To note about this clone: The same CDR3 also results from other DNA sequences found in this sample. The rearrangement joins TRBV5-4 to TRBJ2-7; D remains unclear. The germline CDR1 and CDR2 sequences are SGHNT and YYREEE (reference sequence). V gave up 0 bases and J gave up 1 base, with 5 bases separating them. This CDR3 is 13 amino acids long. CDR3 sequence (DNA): TGTGCCAGCAGCTTGGCCGGTTCCTACGAGCAGTACTTC. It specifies CASSLAGSYEQYF. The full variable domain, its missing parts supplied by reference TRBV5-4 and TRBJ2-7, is ETGVTQSPTHLIKTRGQQVTLRCSSQSGHNTVSWYQQALGQGPQFIFQYYREEENGRGNFPPRFSGLQFPNYSSELNVNALELDDSALYLCASSLAGSYEQYFGPGTRLTVT.

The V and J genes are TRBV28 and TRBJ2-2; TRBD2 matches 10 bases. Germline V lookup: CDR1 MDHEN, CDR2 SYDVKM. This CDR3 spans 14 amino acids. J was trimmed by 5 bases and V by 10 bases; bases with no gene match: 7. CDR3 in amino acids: CATPLAGGTGELFF. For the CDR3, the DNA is TGTGCCACCCCGTTAGCGGGGGGTACCGGGGAGCTGTTTTTT.

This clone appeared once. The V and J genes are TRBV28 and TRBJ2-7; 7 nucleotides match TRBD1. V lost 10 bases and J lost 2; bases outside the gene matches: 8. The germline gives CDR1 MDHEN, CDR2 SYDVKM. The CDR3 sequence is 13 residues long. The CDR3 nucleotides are TGTGCCACCAACAGGGGTCCCCCCTACGAGCAGTACTTC. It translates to CATNRGPPYEQYF.

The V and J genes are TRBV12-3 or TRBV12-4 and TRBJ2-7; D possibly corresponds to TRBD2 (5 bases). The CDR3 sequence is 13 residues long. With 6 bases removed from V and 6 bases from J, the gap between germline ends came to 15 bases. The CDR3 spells CASSTRSASEQYF. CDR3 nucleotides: TGTGCCAGCAGCACTAGGTCGGCGAGCGAGCAGTACTTC.

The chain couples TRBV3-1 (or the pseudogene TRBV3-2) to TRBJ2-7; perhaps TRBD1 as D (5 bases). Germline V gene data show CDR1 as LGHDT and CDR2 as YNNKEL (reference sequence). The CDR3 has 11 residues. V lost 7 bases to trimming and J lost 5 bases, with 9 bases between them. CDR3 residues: CASTQDNEQYF. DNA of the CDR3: TGTGCCAGCACCCAGGACAACGAGCAGTACTTC.

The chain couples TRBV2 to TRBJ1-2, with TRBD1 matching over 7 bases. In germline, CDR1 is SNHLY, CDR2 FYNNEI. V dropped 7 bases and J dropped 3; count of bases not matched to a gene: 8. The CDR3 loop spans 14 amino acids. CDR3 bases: TGTGCCAGCACCGACCAGACAGGGTACTATGGCTACACCTTC. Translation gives CASTDQTGYYGYTF.

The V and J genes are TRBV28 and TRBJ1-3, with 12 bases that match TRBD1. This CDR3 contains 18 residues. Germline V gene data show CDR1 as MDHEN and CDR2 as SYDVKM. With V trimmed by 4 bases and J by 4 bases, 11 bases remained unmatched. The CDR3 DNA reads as TGTGCCAGCAGTTCCCCCCGCCGGGACAGGGGGCCCGGAAACACCATATATTTT. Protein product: CASSSPRRDRGPGNTIYF.